This T cell receptor beta chain emerged from a study of shared clonotypes between healthy human individuals. Study as a whole: The study drew on a couple of women and three men aged 18 to 49 as donors. Study-wide points: For sorted subsets, rarefaction showed incomplete sequencing despite large depth. Compared with clonotypes that all four donors shared, non-shared clonotypes had lower generation probabilities.

A word on this clone: As yet, its antigen is unknown.

The CDR3 has 15 amino acids. From germline, CDR1 is SGHVS and CDR2 FQNEAQ. Trimming removed 3 bases at V and 8 bases at J, with 19 bases between. Genomic DNA per cell subset filled all wells of several immunoSEQ plates. Data came from immunoSEQ multiplex PCR; TCRdb stores just in-frame clones and leaves some out. The table lists about 2 million clones, approximately 94% of them singletons. CD45RO-negative cells were positively selected for CCR7, leaving out terminally differentiated effector memory CD45RA+ cells. This receptor was identified in a man aged 18 to 29 in good health. The V and J genes are TRBV7-8 and TRBJ1-2; D not resolved. The source material was naive CD8+ T cells sorted from blood. DNA of the CDR3: TGTGCCAGCAGCTTCCTAAAGGGAGGAACAGAAGGCTACACCTTC. As protein: CASSFLKGGTEGYTF.